This T cell receptor beta chain stems from a study of shared clonotypes between healthy human individuals. Study summary: Contributing individuals were a couple of females and a few males aged 18 to 49.

Assay used: immunoSEQ multiplex PCR; TCRdb lists only in-frame clones, some missing. The profile covers about 1 million clones, with roughly 75% appearing a single time and approximately 1.5% taken by the ten largest. Those who donated, Caucasian adults without exception, all lived in Nashville, Tennessee. Germline lookup yields CDR1 GTSNPN and CDR2 SVGIG (reference sequence). This CDR3 has 14 amino acids. Deletions cut 0 bases from V and 2 bases from J, with 7 bases between. The clonotype originates from a man younger than 35 in good health. Sequencing used memory CD4+ T cells sorted from blood. Subset denoted: CD45RA-negative fraction. The V gene is TRBV30, the J gene TRBJ2-2; D may match TRBD1 or TRBD2 (5 bases each). The CDR3 DNA follows: TGTGCCTGGAGTGTGGGGGACAACACCGGGGAGCTGTTTTTT. Protein: CAWSVGDNTGELFF. The variable domain in full, with the rest retrieved from reference TRBV30 and TRBJ2-2, is SQTIHQWPATLVQPVGSPLSLECTVEGTSNPNLYWYRQAAGRGLQLLFYSVGIGQISSEVPQNLSASRPQDRQFILSSKKLLLSDSGFYLCAWSVGDNTGELFFGEGSRLTVL.